The clone carrying this T cell receptor (beta chain) was counted between two and nine times. Its specificity is unknown. The data derive from a study of post-analysis software for immune sequencing data. General study results and limits: Five or six TRBV segments, TRBV5-6, TRBV5-1 and TRBV20-1 among them, were found more frequent in patients than controls. People with multiple sclerosis had a significantly lower normalized Chao1 diversity than controls did. Batch-mates among the samples co-clustered strongly by F measure.

Presence of unique molecular identifiers characterized the TCR beta cDNA libraries. T cells numbering roughly 1 to 10 million yielded a few hundred thousand cDNA molecules. One entry per CDR3 protein, called by TCRdb with MiXCR from the PCR reads. The top ten hold approximately 4.2% of the sample, which has 750,000 to 950,000 distinct CDR3 sequences, approximately 50% seen once. V was shortened by 6 bases and J by 0 bases, with 11 bases between the two germline ends. The CDR3 loop spans 14 amino acids. Germline V CDR1 and CDR2: ENHRY, SYGVKD. The clonotype originates from a girl aged 5 to 17 with multiple sclerosis. This chain joins TRBV10-3 and TRBJ2-5; D perhaps matches TRBD1 (5 bases). Sequencing was done on a sample of blood. CDR3 region: CAIRLDTNQETQYF. The CDR3 nucleotides read TGTGCCATCAGACTGGACACTAACCAAGAGACCCAGTACTTC.